This T cell receptor beta chain was identified in a study of draining lymph node invasion in breast cancer. Deletions cut 5 bases from V and 10 bases from J, with 15 bases between. Per germline, CDR1 KGHSH and CDR2 LQKENI. There are 14 residues in the CDR3. The CD4+ CD45RA- CD25- gate defined the sorted memory conventional CD4 T cells. TCRdb passed the bulk RNA-seq reads through MiXCR, listing each CDR3 protein once. The data hold about 2,900 distinct CDR3 sequences, with about three quarters observed a single time. Study-level points and caveats: Data cannot show where Treg conversion occurs or if converted Tregs recirculate. Across all tissues, Treg clonal expansion appeared greater than Tconv expansion.

To note about this clonotype: Its antigen is as yet unknown.

The clonotype comes from a female donor with luminal breast cancer. The sample comprised sorted memory CD4+ effector T cells from a lymph node. V and J are TRBV18 and TRBJ1-6; D might be TRBD1 (5 bases). The CDR3 loop is CASSTGGVESPLHF. The DNA of the CDR3 is TGTGCCAGCTCAACGGGAGGGGTGGAATCACCCCTCCACTTT.